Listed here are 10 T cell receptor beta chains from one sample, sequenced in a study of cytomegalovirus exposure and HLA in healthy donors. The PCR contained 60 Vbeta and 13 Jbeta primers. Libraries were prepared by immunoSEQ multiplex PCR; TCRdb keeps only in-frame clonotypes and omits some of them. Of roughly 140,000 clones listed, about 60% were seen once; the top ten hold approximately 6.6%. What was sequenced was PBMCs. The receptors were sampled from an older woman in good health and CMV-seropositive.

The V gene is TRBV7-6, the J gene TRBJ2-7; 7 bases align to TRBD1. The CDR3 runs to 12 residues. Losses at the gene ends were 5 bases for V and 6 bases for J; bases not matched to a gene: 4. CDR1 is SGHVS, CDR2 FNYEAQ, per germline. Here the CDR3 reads CASSLNRGEQYF. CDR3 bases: TGTGCCAGCAGCCTGAACAGGGGCGAGCAGTACTTC.

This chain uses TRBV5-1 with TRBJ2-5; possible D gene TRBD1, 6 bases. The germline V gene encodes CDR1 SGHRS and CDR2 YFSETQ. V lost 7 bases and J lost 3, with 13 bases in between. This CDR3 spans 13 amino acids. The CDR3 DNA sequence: TGCGCCAGCGGTTCGACAGGTGAAGAGACCCAGTACTTC. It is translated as CASGSTGEETQYF.

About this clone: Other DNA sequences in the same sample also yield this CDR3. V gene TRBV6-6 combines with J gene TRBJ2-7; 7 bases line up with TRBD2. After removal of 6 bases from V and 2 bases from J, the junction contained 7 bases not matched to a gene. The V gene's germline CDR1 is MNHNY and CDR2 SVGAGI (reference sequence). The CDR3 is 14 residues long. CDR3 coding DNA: TGTGCCAGCAGCTACGGACTAGTAACCTACGAGCAGTACTTC. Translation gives CASSYGLVTYEQYF.

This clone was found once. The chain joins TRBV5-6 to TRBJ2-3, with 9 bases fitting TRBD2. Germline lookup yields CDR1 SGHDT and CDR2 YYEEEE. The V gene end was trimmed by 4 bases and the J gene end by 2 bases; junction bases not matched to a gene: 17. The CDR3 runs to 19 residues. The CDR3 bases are TGTGCCAGCAGCACCCCCGGACTAGCGCGAGAGGAGTACACAGATACGCAGTATTTT. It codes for CASSTPGLAREEYTDTQYF.

The CDR3 protein is CASNTPGQVNTEAFF. The CDR3 nucleotides read TGTGCCAGCAACACCCCGGGACAAGTGAACACTGAAGCTTTCTTT. V and J are TRBV28 and TRBJ1-1, with a possible D match to TRBD1 (6 bases). This CDR3 contains 15 residues. Germline V gene sequence: CDR1 MDHEN, CDR2 SYDVKM. V lost 7 bases, J lost 0 bases, and 15 bases lay in between.

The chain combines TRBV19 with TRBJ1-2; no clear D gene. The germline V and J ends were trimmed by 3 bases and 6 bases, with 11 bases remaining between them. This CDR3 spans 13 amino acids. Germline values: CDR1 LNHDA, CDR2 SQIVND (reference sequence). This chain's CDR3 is CASSIGGEDGYTF. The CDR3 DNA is TGTGCCAGTAGTATCGGCGGGGAGGATGGCTACACCTTC.

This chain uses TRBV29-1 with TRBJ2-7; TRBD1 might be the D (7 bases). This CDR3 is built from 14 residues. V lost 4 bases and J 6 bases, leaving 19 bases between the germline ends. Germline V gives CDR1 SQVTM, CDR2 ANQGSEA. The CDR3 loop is CSVGLGQGGFEQYF. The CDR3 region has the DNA TGCAGCGTTGGCCTTGGGCAGGGGGGTTTCGAGCAGTACTTC.

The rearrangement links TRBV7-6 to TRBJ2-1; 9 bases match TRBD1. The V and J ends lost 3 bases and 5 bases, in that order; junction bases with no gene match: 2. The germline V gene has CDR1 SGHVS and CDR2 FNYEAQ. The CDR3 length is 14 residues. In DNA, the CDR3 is TGTGCCAGCAGCTTGGGGGACAGGGACAATGAGCAGTTCTTC. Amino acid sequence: CASSLGDRDNEQFF.

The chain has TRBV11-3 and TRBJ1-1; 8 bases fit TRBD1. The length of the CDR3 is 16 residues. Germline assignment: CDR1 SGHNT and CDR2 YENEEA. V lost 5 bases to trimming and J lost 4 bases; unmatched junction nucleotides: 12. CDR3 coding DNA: TGTGCCAGCAGCCACGGGACAGGTAGTCGGGGCACTGAAGCTTTCTTT. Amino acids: CASSHGTGSRGTEAFF.

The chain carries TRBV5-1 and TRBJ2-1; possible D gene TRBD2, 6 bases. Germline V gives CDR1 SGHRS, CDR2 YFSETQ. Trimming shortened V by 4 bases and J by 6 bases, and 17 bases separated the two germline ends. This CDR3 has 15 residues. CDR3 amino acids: CASSPGGGGTNEQFF. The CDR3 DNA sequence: TGCGCCAGCAGCCCCGGGGGAGGTGGCACCAATGAGCAGTTCTTC.